A selection of T cell receptor beta chains follows, all from one sample in a study of blood T cells in healthy people across ages. TCRdb re-derived calls from the 5' RACE reads in MiXCR, one entry per CDR3 protein. The table records 1.5 million to 2 million distinct CDR3 sequences, under 30% of them present only once. Input material: blood. These receptors came from a woman aged 25 to 39 in good health. Each CDR3 is given with its conserved first and last residue. The D gene is left open where the match is weak. Clone sizes are given selectively: once, few, many, or a class where the clone is expanded.

TRBJ2-5,TRBD2,TRBV29-1,many,13,CSVESGTRATQYF,TGCAGCGTTGAATCTGGGACTAGAGCGACCCAGTACTTC
TRBJ1-1,-,TRBV30,few,14,CAWNSWAVNTEAFF,TGTGCCTGGAATAGCTGGGCGGTGAACACTGAAGCTTTCTTT
TRBJ2-3,TRBD2,TRBV29-1,-,14,CSVGAGGPEDTQYF,TGCAGCGTTGGAGCGGGGGGGCCGGAAGATACGCAGTATTTT
TRBJ2-7,-,TRBV7-2,-,15,CASSQLGAGVYEQYF,TGTGCCAGCAGTCAACTTGGGGCAGGGGTCTACGAGCAGTACTTC
TRBJ1-5,TRBD1,TRBV12-3/TRBV12-4,few,17,CASSFDRVIRSNQPQHF,TGTGCCAGCAGTTTTGACAGGGTGATTAGGAGCAATCAGCCCCAGCATTTT
TRBJ1-5,-,TRBV4-1,few,15,CASSQVTGSNQPQHF,TGCGCCAGCAGCCAAGTAACAGGTAGCAATCAGCCCCAGCATTTT
TRBJ1-2,TRBD1,TRBV7-8,few,14,CASSYRGGPYGYTF,TGTGCCAGCAGCTACCGAGGGGGCCCCTATGGCTACACCTTC
TRBJ2-5,TRBD1,TRBV5-1,-,15,CASSLQGAITETQYF,TGCGCCAGCAGCTTGCAGGGGGCTATAACTGAGACCCAGTACTTC
TRBJ2-1,-,TRBV29-1,many,13,CSVVWLGLNEQFF,TGCAGCGTTGTGTGGTTAGGCCTAAATGAGCAGTTCTTC
TRBJ1-1,-,TRBV20-1,few,12,CSTSQRGTEAFF,TGCAGTACTTCCCAGAGGGGGACTGAAGCTTTCTTT
TRBJ2-1,-,TRBV7-9,few,16,CASSLADSSSYNEQFF,TGTGCCAGCAGCTTGGCGGACAGCAGCTCCTACAATGAGCAGTTCTTC
TRBJ2-2,TRBD2,TRBV10-1,once,16,CASSLRDYPPTGELFF,TGCGCCAGCAGCCTACGGGACTATCCGCCCACCGGGGAGCTGTTTTTT
TRBJ2-5,-,TRBV20-1,few,13,CSAREGGTETQYF,TGCAGTGCTAGAGAGGGTGGGACCGAGACCCAGTACTTC
TRBJ1-2,TRBD1,TRBV2,-,14,CVSREGTGFPGYTF,TGTGTCAGCAGGGAAGGGACAGGGTTCCCTGGCTACACCTTC
TRBJ1-5,-,TRBV20-1,few,8,CRNQPQHF,TGCAGGAATCAGCCCCAGCATTTT
TRBJ2-1,TRBD2,TRBV7-6,-,15,CASSLALAGGAEQFF,TGTGCCAGCAGCTTAGCGCTAGCGGGAGGGGCTGAGCAGTTCTTC
TRBJ2-1,TRBD1,TRBV20-1,many,14,CSATLGQGGNEQFF,TGCAGTGCTACACTGGGACAGGGGGGTAATGAGCAGTTCTTC
TRBJ1-1,TRBD1,TRBV7-3,-,14,CASSDSGGGTEAFF,TGTGCCAGCAGCGACTCAGGGGGCGGCACTGAAGCTTTCTTT
TRBJ2-1,-,TRBV20-1,-,12,CSARDRWNEQFF,TGCAGTGCTAGAGATAGGTGGAATGAGCAGTTCTTC
TRBJ1-1,-,TRBV12-3/TRBV12-4,-,12,CASSFGTLEAFF,TGTGCCAGCAGTTTTGGCACCTTAGAAGCTTTCTTT
TRBJ1-4,-,TRBV12-5,-,14,CASGSGGADEKLFF,TGTGCTAGTGGTTCGGGGGGGGCGGATGAAAAACTGTTTTTT
TRBJ2-6,-,TRBV29-1,many,14,CSVELSSGANVLTF,TGCAGCGTTGAATTGAGCTCTGGGGCCAACGTCCTGACTTTC
TRBJ2-7,-,TRBV3-1,-,12,CASSQWDYEQYF,TGTGCCAGCAGCCAGTGGGACTACGAGCAGTACTTC
TRBJ2-7,TRBD2,TRBV25-1,-,15,CASSAGTRVSYEQYF,TGTGCCAGCAGCGCCGGGACTAGGGTCTCCTACGAGCAGTACTTC
TRBJ2-3,-,TRBV28,few,15,CASSFPGAPADTQYF,TGTGCCAGCAGTTTTCCGGGGGCGCCGGCAGATACGCAGTATTTT
TRBJ1-6,-,TRBV12-3/TRBV12-4,-,15,CASSSYQESSSPLHF,TGTGCCAGCAGTTCCTACCAGGAGTCGAGTTCACCCCTCCACTTT
TRBJ1-6,TRBD1,TRBV3-1,-,17,CASSPFPGQGANSPLHF,TGTGCCAGCAGTCCATTCCCGGGACAGGGGGCAAATTCACCCCTCCACTTT
TRBJ2-1,TRBD2,TRBV7-9,-,15,CASSLNLAGIYTQFF,TGTGCCAGCAGCTTGAACCTAGCGGGAATTTATACGCAGTTCTTC
TRBJ2-7,-,TRBV20-1,few,14,CSARFDQGVDEQYF,TGCAGTGCTAGATTCGACCAGGGCGTTGACGAGCAGTACTTC
TRBJ2-4,TRBD1,TRBV7-8,-,14,CASSSLWGDRGQYF,TGTGCCAGCAGCTCACTTTGGGGCGACAGGGGGCAGTACTTC
TRBJ2-3,-,TRBV20-1,few,14,CSASFGGSTDTQYF,TGCAGTGCTAGTTTCGGTGGTAGCACAGATACGCAGTATTTT